This TCR beta chain was profiled in a study of blood T cells in healthy people across ages. The germline gives CDR1 DFQATT, CDR2 SNEGSKA (reference sequence). The V gene lost 0 bases and the J gene lost 9 bases, with 9 bases spanning the gap. The CDR3 is made up of 13 amino acids. This clonotype was counted between two and nine times. Sample-barcoded 5' priming and a J-beta primer mix drove a second PCR of 7 to 11 cycles. TCRdb fed the 5' RACE reads into MiXCR, producing one record per CDR3 protein. The sample holds more than 500,000 distinct CDR3 sequences, around 27% seen once. The same sample was also used in a study of T cells of mothers and their children. That investigation notes: Overlap ran slightly, non-significantly higher for related than unrelated mother-child pairs.

The sequenced sample was blood. The rearrangement joins TRBV20-1 to TRBJ1-6; D is uncertain. This receptor was obtained from a boy aged 2 to 9 in good health. CDR3 in DNA: TGCAGTGCTAGAGACCGGGCGTTTTCACCCCTCCACTTT. It yields the protein CSARDRAFSPLHF.